The clone carrying this T cell receptor beta chain was found a few times. This CDR3 has 15 residues. Germline assignment: CDR1 SGHVS and CDR2 FNYEAQ. V shed 2 bases, J shed 5 bases, and the junction held 6 bases outside the gene matches. The data are from a study of sequential checkpoint blockade in melanoma. Overall study context: Each arm's sequence ended with maintenance nivolumab.

The repertoire was sequenced with immunoSEQ multiplex PCR; TCRdb's copy has only in-frame clones and lacks some. The profile shows about 11,000 clones, around 60% of them singletons. As for treatment: randomized to nivolumab then ipilimumab (arm A) or the reverse (arm B). None of the patients previously received DNA-damaging chemotherapy. PBMC sorting kept live CD3+CD8+ cells without CD19 or CD56. The chain links TRBV7-6 to TRBJ1-2; TRBD1 agrees at 9 bases. This specimen consisted of CD8+ T cells sorted from blood (inferred from file names), obtained from a patient given nivolumab and ipilimumab in sequence. This receptor was taken from a human donor with melanoma. The CDR3 region is CASSLSTGTGYGYTF. DNA of the CDR3: TGTGCCAGCAGCTTATCAACCGGGACAGGGTATGGCTACACCTTC.